This entry is about one T cell receptor (beta chain). This may be a read error: a much more frequent sequence differs by one nucleotide. Together with a sample-barcoded 5' primer, a J-beta primer mix was included in a second PCR lasting roughly 6 to 12 cycles. TCRdb redid the calling of the 5' RACE reads with MiXCR, one entry per CDR3 protein. The top ten hold roughly a tenth of the sample, which has 750,000 to 1,000,000 distinct CDR3 sequences, 25% to 35% seen once. This sample was taken from a study of blood T cells in healthy people across ages. The CDR3 has 16 amino acids. Germline V gene sequence: CDR1 SGHRS, CDR2 YFSETQ. These data were also reused for a study on T cells of mothers and their children.

Sequencing used blood. The sequence was collected from a woman aged 40 to 55 in good health. V is TRBV5-1 and J is TRBJ2-7, with D perhaps matching TRBD1 (8 bases). The CDR3 bases are TGCACCAGCAGCGATCGCCAACAGGGGGGGTCCTACGAGCAGTACTTC. Protein product: CTSSDRQQGGSYEQYF.